This T cell receptor beta chain is drawn from a study of monozygotic twins with cystic fibrosis. Study-wide results and limits: V usage most resembled the co-twin in 13 of 16 pairs. Median Simpson clonality of about 0.01 suggested naive T cells predominated.

TCRdb's table, derived via immunoSEQ multiplex PCR, lists solely in-frame clones and lacks some. The data show approximately 10,000 clones, 99% seen once. Trimming at V came to 0 bases and at J to 2 bases, leaving 7 bases not matched to a gene. The germline CDR1 and CDR2 sequences are SGHRS and YFSETQ. This CDR3 contains 16 residues. Remarks on this clone: As yet, its antigen is unknown.

The sample consisted of blood. The V and J genes are TRBV5-1 and TRBJ1-2, with TRBD1 matching 7 bases. This TCR derives from a man aged 18 to 30 with cystic fibrosis. In DNA, the CDR3 is TGCGCCAGCAGCTTGGGAGGGACAGCGTCCAACTATGGCTACACCTTC. Amino acids: CASSLGGTASNYGYTF. The complete variable domain, with remaining parts taken from reference TRBV5-1 and TRBJ1-2, reads KAGVTQTPRYLIKTRGQQVTLSCSPISGHRSVSWYQQTPGQGLQFLFEYFSETQRNKGNFPGRFSGRQFSNSRSEMNVSTLELGDSALYLCASSLGGTASNYGYTFGSGTRLTVV.